The present T cell receptor (beta chain) was sequenced within a study of OX40 agonist ivuxolimab in advanced cancers. For context, the study as a whole: The costimulatory receptor OX40 (CD134) was targeted by ivuxolimab, a fully human IgG2 agonistic monoclonal antibody. Intravenous ivuxolimab was administered to patients every 2 weeks at six dose levels: 0.01, 0.1, 0.3, 1.5, 3 and 10 mg/kg. Of the 50 to 55 patients in dose escalation, some 19 had hepatocellular carcinoma, some 15 had melanoma, 9 had renal cell carcinoma and 9 had head and neck cancer. A male proportion of roughly 80% and a mean age of about 60 years, ranging from roughly 23 to 85, were recorded for the dose-escalation cohort. Prior anti-PD-1, anti-PD-L1 or anti-CTLA-4 therapy was permitted, and 35% to 40% of dose-escalation patients had received checkpoint inhibitors. Three dose-escalation patients achieved partial responses, one with hepatocellular carcinoma and two with cutaneous melanoma. The purpose of peripheral TCRbeta sequencing was to test whether ivuxolimab changed TCR sequence diversity and led to clonal T-cell expansion. The paper covers the monotherapy dose-escalation part of the phase I ivuxolimab trial, which included N of about 50 patients. Broad study findings and their caveats: In the 0.1-3.0 mg/kg groups, partial responders were among the patients with the lowest normalized peripheral clonal expansion, particularly in CD8+ T cells. At doses of 0.1 to 3.0 mg/kg, clonal expansion of both CD4+ and CD8+ T cells in blood was seen between baseline and week 6. Low levels of normalized T-cell clonal expansion were also seen in some nonresponding patients. Which antigens the clonally expanded peripheral T cells were specific for was not determined. After ivuxolimab, more expanded clones were found on average in CD8+ T cells than in CD4+ T cells.

The trial excluded patients who had a history of autoimmune disease or who were on systemic immunosuppression. Peripheral blood for TCR sequencing was collected from all dose cohorts at baseline, on cycle 4 day 1, and on cycle 7 day 1. The samples were drawn from a first-in-human, open-label, multicenter phase I dose-escalation trial of ivuxolimab. Adults with locally advanced or metastatic head and neck squamous cell, hepatocellular, melanoma or renal cell carcinoma were enrolled in the trial. Before TCR sequencing, CD4+ T cells and CD8+ T cells were sorted from peripheral blood as separate populations. To sequence the TCRbeta CDR3 region, genomic DNA was isolated from the sorted cells. The immunoSEQ Assay was used for sequencing of TCRbeta CDR3 regions. TCRdb holds this immuneACCESS table with in-frame rearrangements only. Some clones are missing; in checked studies, unresolved V genes explain under half, and the rest has no known cause. The sample table holds 99,000 or so clones, of which roughly 95% were seen once. The ten largest clonotypes hold about 2% of the sample.

CDR1 and CDR2, looked up from the germline V gene, are SGHAT and FQNNGV. The CDR3 has 19 amino acids, counting the end cysteine and phenylalanine. The sequence is cut down to CDR3 DNA, 57 bases in frame from base 1. V is trimmed back by 1 base and J by 0 bases, and the junction contains 10 bases that no gene match accounts for. As to this clone: This receptor's antigen is unknown. It has no much larger one-base neighbor in the sample; base qualities were not kept.

The sample here was CD4+ or CD8+ T cells sorted from blood, taken in a trial of the OX40 agonist ivuxolimab. The TCR was taken from an adult with an advanced solid tumor such as melanoma, head and neck, liver or kidney cancer. The sequence links TRBV11-2 to TRBJ2-1, and 9 bases in between align with TRBD2. The DNA sequence follows: TGTGCCAGCAGCTTAGGAGTACTAGCGGGCATTAGCTCCTACAATGAGCAGTTCTTC. It encodes CASSLGVLAGISSYNEQFF.